This T cell receptor beta chain was recovered during a study of shared clonotypes between healthy human individuals. Findings of the study overall: Four donors held approximately 5% of naive CD4 clonotypes in common.

Measured with immunoSEQ multiplex PCR; TCRdb has only the in-frame clones, and not every one. This table has hundreds of thousands of clones, almost 97% appearing once. As for this clone: Antigen specificity is unknown.

Germline V gene lookup returns CDR1 MGHRA and CDR2 YSYEKL. The CDR3 consists of 15 residues. Sequences were obtained from naive CD4+ T cells sorted from blood. The subset is: CD45RA+ positively selected. This TCR was sampled from a woman under 40 in good health. The gene calls are TRBV4-1 and TRBJ2-5, with TRBD2 identical over 7 bases. The J call is in doubt because the DNA end fits TRBJ2-7 better. CDR3 residues: CASSQAWTSSYEQYF. The CDR3 nucleotides are TGCGCCAGCAGCCAAGCTTGGACTAGCTCCTACGAGCAGTACTTC.